These T cell receptor beta chains were read from a single sample in a study of blood T cell repertoires in COVID-19. Here immunoSEQ multiplex PCR was the method, and the copy in TCRdb shows in-frame clones only, minus some. Of 210,000 or so clones listed, approximately 85% are singletons. The specimen sequenced was peripheral blood. These receptors originate from a man in his fifties with COVID-19, enrolled during active disease. The CDR3 runs from the conserved cysteine through the conserved F or W. A D gene is named only where the DNA matches it firmly. Clone size is not always given. Where it is, it says once, few, many or a class for expanded clones.

CDR3 length	V gene	D gene	J gene	clone size	CDR3 protein	CDR3 DNA
14	TRBV7-3	TRBD1	TRBJ1-6	.	CASSLTAGGSPLHF	TGTGCCAGCAGCTTAACGGCAGGGGGTTCACCCCTCCACTTT
16	TRBV7-3	.	TRBJ2-2	.	CASSIAGVSNTGELFF	TGTGCCAGCAGCATTGCAGGGGTTTCGAACACCGGGGAGCTGTTTTTT
14	TRBV19	.	TRBJ1-1	.	CASSIVAGNTEAFF	TGTGCCAGTAGTATAGTGGCAGGGAACACTGAAGCTTTCTTT
15	TRBV7-2	TRBD1	TRBJ1-6	.	CASSLLGQGNSPLHF	TGTGCCAGCAGCTTATTGGGACAGGGAAATTCACCCCTCCACTTT
16	TRBV7-3	TRBD2	TRBJ2-3	.	CASSKLAGAIPDTQYF	TGTGCCAGCAGCAAACTAGCGGGGGCAATCCCAGATACGCAGTATTTT
15	TRBV4-2	.	TRBJ2-7	.	CASSQELAVAYEQYF	TGTGCCAGCAGCCAAGAGTTGGCAGTTGCCTACGAGCAGTACTTC
15	TRBV2	TRBD2	TRBJ2-7	once	CASSGWGGTIYEQYF	TGTGCCAGCAGTGGATGGGGGGGGACGATCTACGAGCAGTACTTC
16	TRBV27	TRBD1	TRBJ1-1	.	CASSLRGRGSNTEAFF	TGTGCCAGCAGTCTCCGCGGCAGGGGGTCGAACACTGAAGCTTTCTTT
13	TRBV29-1	.	TRBJ2-7	.	CSATRRNSYEQYF	TGCAGCGCAACGAGGAGGAACTCCTACGAGCAGTACTTC
18	TRBV9	TRBD2	TRBJ2-1	.	CASSVALPLAGGYNEQFF	TGTGCCAGCAGCGTAGCCCTTCCACTAGCGGGGGGGTACAATGAGCAGTTCTTC
16	TRBV19	.	TRBJ1-2	.	CASNRGQGRSNYGYTF	TGTGCCAGTAATCGCGGCCAGGGGAGATCTAACTATGGCTACACCTTC
17	TRBV9	.	TRBJ2-3	.	CASSVAPSRGRTDTQYF	TGTGCCAGCAGCGTAGCTCCGTCGCGGGGGCGCACAGATACGCAGTATTTT
15	TRBV5-5	TRBD1	TRBJ1-1	.	CASRYQGQMNTEAFF	TGTGCCAGCAGGTACCAGGGACAGATGAACACTGAAGCTTTCTTT
16	TRBV4-2	.	TRBJ2-2	.	CASSQDEGTLSGELFF	TGTGCCAGCAGCCAAGATGAAGGGACACTAAGCGGGGAGCTGTTTTTT
17	TRBV7-2	TRBD2	TRBJ2-5	.	CASSLARLAGGQETQYF	TGTGCCAGCAGCTTAGCCAGGCTAGCGGGGGGGCAAGAGACCCAGTACTTC
19	TRBV4-1	TRBD2	TRBJ2-1	.	CASSQESAGASGRYNEQFF	TGCGCCAGCAGCCAAGAGTCCGCCGGGGCTAGCGGAAGGTACAATGAGCAGTTCTTC
18	TRBV11-2	TRBD1	TRBJ1-2	.	CASSSISGGRRTNYGYTF	TGTGCCAGCAGTTCGATTTCAGGGGGCAGGCGCACTAACTATGGCTACACCTTC
12	TRBV19	.	TRBJ2-2	few	CASSLLTGELFF	TGTGCCAGTAGTCTCCTCACCGGGGAGCTGTTTTTT
12	TRBV18	.	TRBJ1-2	.	CASSEQDYGYTF	TGTGCCAGCTCAGAGCAGGACTATGGCTACACCTTC
12	TRBV28	TRBD1	TRBJ1-2	.	CASRTGGFGYTF	TGTGCCAGCAGGACAGGGGGTTTTGGCTACACCTTC
13	TRBV7-2	.	TRBJ1-1	.	CASSLRFGPEAFF	TGTGCCAGCAGCTTGAGGTTCGGCCCTGAAGCTTTCTTT
14	TRBV27	.	TRBJ1-5	.	CASSSGQRIQPQHF	TGTGCCAGCAGTTCCGGACAGCGGATCCAGCCCCAGCATTTT
16	TRBV5-1	TRBD1	TRBJ1-2	.	CASSRRGGTGGNGYTF	TGCGCCAGCAGCCGACGGGGCGGGACAGGGGGCAATGGCTACACCTTC
13	TRBV4-2	TRBD1	TRBJ2-1	.	CASTGRGYNEQFF	TGTGCCAGCACGGGCAGGGGGTACAATGAGCAGTTCTTC
14	TRBV24-1	.	TRBJ2-1	few	CATSGWTAGDEQFF	TGTGCCACCAGTGGGTGGACAGCCGGCGATGAGCAGTTCTTC
16	TRBV27	.	TRBJ1-5	.	CASSFWGGGNNQPQHF	TGTGCCAGCAGTTTTTGGGGAGGAGGAAACAATCAGCCCCAGCATTTT
16	TRBV7-9	.	TRBJ1-1	.	CASSPMVQGVNTEAFF	TGTGCCAGCAGCCCTATGGTACAGGGAGTGAACACTGAAGCTTTCTTT
13	TRBV28	.	TRBJ1-2	.	CATHSGNFYGYTF	TGTGCCACCCACTCGGGGAATTTCTATGGCTACACCTTC
17	TRBV7-3	TRBD1	TRBJ2-3	.	CASSLNARGLRTDTQYF	TGTGCCAGCAGTCTGAATGCCAGGGGGCTTCGAACAGATACGCAGTATTTT
19	TRBV28	TRBD2	TRBJ2-1	.	CASSPPLAGILGSYNEQFF	TGTGCCAGCAGTCCCCCACTAGCGGGGATTCTGGGCTCCTACAATGAGCAGTTCTTC
13	TRBV7-8	.	TRBJ2-7	.	CASSPGTSYEQYF	TGTGCCAGCAGCCCCGGGACTTCCTACGAGCAGTACTTC
16	TRBV30	TRBD1	TRBJ1-2	.	CAWMGGIRSGGYGYTF	TGTGCCTGGATGGGAGGAATCCGTTCAGGGGGGTATGGCTACACCTTC
17	TRBV19	TRBD1	TRBJ2-6	.	CASSIRTGVTGANVLTF	TGTGCCAGTAGTATAAGGACAGGGGTAACTGGGGCCAACGTCCTGACTTTC
15	TRBV5-4	TRBD1	TRBJ2-1	once	CASSQGQGIYNEQFF	TGTGCCAGCAGCCAAGGACAGGGGATATACAATGAGCAGTTCTTC
13	TRBV10-3	TRBD1	TRBJ2-7	.	CAISEGQGAEQYF	TGTGCCATCAGTGAAGGACAGGGGGCCGAGCAGTACTTC
13	TRBV19	.	TRBJ2-7	.	CASKQDGPYEQYF	TGTGCCAGTAAACAGGACGGTCCCTACGAGCAGTACTTC
13	TRBV16	.	TRBJ1-2	.	CASNRERTYGYTF	TGTGCCAGCAACCGGGAGAGAACCTATGGCTACACCTTC
15	TRBV4-3	.	TRBJ2-7	.	CASSQDYGVSYEQYF	TGCGCCAGCAGCCAAGATTACGGAGTTTCCTACGAGCAGTACTTC
14	TRBV3-1/TRBV3-2	.	TRBJ2-7	.	CASSLKGISYEQYF	TGTGCCAGCAGTCTTAAGGGGATCTCCTACGAGCAGTACTTC
13	TRBV25-1	.	TRBJ1-5	.	CASSESGGQPQHF	TGTGCCAGCAGTGAAAGTGGGGGGCAGCCCCAGCATTTT